Sequencing of this TCR beta chain was carried out in a study of cytomegalovirus exposure and HLA in healthy donors. To note about this clone: What it binds is not known.

Only in-frame clones appear in the TCRdb table, and some are missing; sequencing was by immunoSEQ multiplex PCR. The sample has some 200,000 clones; 86% are singletons. Study-wide findings and caveats: The tendency of first-cohort TCR clusters to co-occur in the 95 to 150 validation repertoires was the finding of a later analysis. High sensitivity and specificity were reportedly achieved when the classifier diagnosed cytomegalovirus status. Rare TCR sequences dominated, though some public TCRs recurred in many donors. Cytomegalovirus association was assigned to more than 150 TCR beta chains.

Germline CDR1 is MNHNS and CDR2 is SASEGT. CDR3 length: 15 amino acids. V was clipped by 6 bases and J by 6 bases; unmatched bases: 11. Source material: PBMCs. The sequence was obtained from a man aged 30 to 39 in good health and CMV-seropositive. This chain connects TRBV6-1 to TRBJ2-1; 7 bases line up with TRBD1. This CDR3 reads CASRSDRVGFNEQFF. CDR3 sequence (DNA): TGTGCCAGCAGGTCCGACAGGGTCGGGTTCAATGAGCAGTTCTTC.